This is a list of T cell receptor beta chains from one sample in a study of T cells in localized non-small cell lung cancer. Some clones are missing from TCRdb's copy, which holds only in-frame ones; the method was immunoSEQ multiplex PCR. The sample includes around 50,000 clones, around 86% seen only once; the top ten take around 20%. Sample: peripheral blood, taken before any cancer treatment. These receptors were obtained from a female donor of 60 years or more with stage II squamous cell lung carcinoma. CDR3s leave out the opening cysteine and the closing phenylalanine or tryptophan.

TRBV7-9	TRBJ1-2	ASSLLGRQGGYT
TRBV6-1	TRBJ1-6	ASRLDSDNSPLH
TRBV10-3	TRBJ1-5	AIQGATGNQPQH
TRBV5-1	TRBJ1-4	ASSLTQGNEKLF
TRBV6-6	TRBJ1-5	ASSPGQGARQPQH
TRBV5-1	TRBJ1-2	ASQGQARYNYGYT
TRBV19	TRBJ1-5	ASSARQTNQPQH
TRBV5-1	TRBJ1-6	ASSLRADNSPLH
TRBV27	TRBJ2-1	ASSLWSANEQF
TRBV29-1	TRBJ1-1	SVEGPPNTEAF
TRBV6-1	TRBJ1-5	ASSSGNRQPQH
TRBV6-4	TRBJ1-2	ASSKDGGSYGYT
TRBV5-1	TRBJ2-5	ASSRNAGLETQY
TRBV7-2	TRBJ2-1	ASSSNNEQF
TRBV19	TRBJ2-3	ASSKSSGTSTDTQY
TRBV19	TRBJ1-3	ASNGRERGRTSGNTIY
TRBV19	TRBJ2-7	ASAAGGSYEQY
TRBV25-1	TRBJ1-4	ASSDGTATGNEKLF
TRBV29-1	TRBJ2-7	SVETGPYEQY
TRBV19	TRBJ1-2	ASIPDRGFNYGYT
TRBV4-3	TRBJ1-4	ASSLKPGTGGEKLF
TRBV7-2	TRBJ2-7	ASSPVGGGLPYEQY
TRBV29-1	TRBJ2-5	SVDSTGVGGTQY
TRBV6-5	TRBJ2-5	ASSYATRGEETQY
TRBV4-3	TRBJ1-2	ASSQGGWNYGYT
TRBV6-6	TRBJ2-1	ASSVQGNEQF
TRBV5-6	TRBJ2-7	ASSLDRRSYEQY
TRBV4-1	TRBJ1-1	ASSPPIRGLETEAF
TRBV10-2	TRBJ1-2	ASSPGTGGAGNYGYT
TRBV30	TRBJ1-3	ALSGTQSSGNTIY
TRBV4-2	TRBJ2-7	ASSQETHAWTPYEQY
TRBV5-1	TRBJ2-5	ASSGGSGSQETQY
TRBV18	TRBJ2-1	ASSRDRANNEQF
TRBV18	TRBJ2-1	ASSPYRGLSGYNEQF
TRBV19	TRBJ1-1	ASSQEGGGNTEAF
TRBV5-4	TRBJ1-5	ASSLGEGQPQH
TRBV5-6	TRBJ2-7	ASSSAGTGGEVSYEQY
TRBV5-1	TRBJ2-2	ASSPMTGEDGELF
TRBV11-3	TRBJ2-2	ASSSGGGLRNTGELF
TRBV9	TRBJ2-1	ASSRGLAGYNEQF
TRBV5-1	TRBJ1-1	ASSLDSGNTEAF
TRBV6-5	TRBJ1-2	AAAELNYGYT
TRBV7-9	TRBJ1-5	ASSSSEGGQPQH
TRBV4-2	TRBJ2-1	ASSQDSPLKQF
TRBV6-5	TRBJ2-7	ATWDRETYEQY
TRBV5-1	TRBJ1-1	ASSLASMNTEAF
TRBV13	TRBJ2-6	ASSSGGAGSLSGANVLT
TRBV19	TRBJ1-1	ASSDSGGAMNTEAF